These 3 T cell receptor beta chains share one sample of origin, sequenced in a study of regulatory T cells in long-lasting Graves disease. For TCR beta, libraries came from iRepertoire HTBI primers and Arm-PCR of CDR3 regions. One entry per CDR3 protein results from TCRdb running MiXCR on the multiplex PCR reads. The sample yields 680,000 or so distinct CDR3 sequences, roughly 15% seen once. Time point reported: newly diagnosed GD, antithyroid drugs for less than 3 months. Isolated PBMC RNA provided the starting material for the TCR library. A further study also used this sample, focusing on T cells in Graves' hyperthyroidism and ophthalmopathy.

The material was peripheral blood mononuclear cells (PBMCs), obtained at new diagnosis, from a patient treated with antithyroid drugs. These receptor sequences come from a woman aged 30 to 39 with Graves disease.

This clonotype was counted at least ten times. The chain has TRBV7-2 and TRBJ2-5, with D perhaps assigned TRBD1 or TRBD2 (5 bases each). Trimming took 4 bases from V and 5 from J, leaving 14 bases between them. Germline CDR1 is SGHTA and CDR2 is FQGNSA. The CDR3 sequence is 14 residues long. In DNA form, the CDR3 reads TGTGCCAGCAGCTCTTACAGGACGGGGGAGACCCAGTACTTC. This translates into CASSSYRTGETQYF.

There are many counts of this clonotype. The CDR3, as DNA: TGCGCCAGCAGCCCGTTGACAGGACCCTATGGCTACACCTTC. Its protein is CASSPLTGPYGYTF. This chain connects TRBV5-1 to TRBJ1-2; D might be TRBD1 (6 bases). CDR1 and CDR2 from the germline V gene are SGHRS and YFSETQ. The CDR3 is 14 residues long. The V gene lost 4 bases and the J gene lost 4 bases, with 14 bases spanning the gap.

This clonotype has at least ten counts. The chain employs TRBV9 and TRBJ2-7, with 11 positions matching TRBD2. The junction had 5 bases not matched to a gene; V was cut back by 4 bases and J by 2 bases. CDR1 is SGDLS and CDR2 is YYNGEE in the germline V gene. The CDR3 is made up of 15 amino acids. The CDR3 nucleotides are TGTGCCAGCAGCCATACTAGCGGGAGTGCCTACGAGCAGTACTTC. Amino acids: CASSHTSGSAYEQYF.